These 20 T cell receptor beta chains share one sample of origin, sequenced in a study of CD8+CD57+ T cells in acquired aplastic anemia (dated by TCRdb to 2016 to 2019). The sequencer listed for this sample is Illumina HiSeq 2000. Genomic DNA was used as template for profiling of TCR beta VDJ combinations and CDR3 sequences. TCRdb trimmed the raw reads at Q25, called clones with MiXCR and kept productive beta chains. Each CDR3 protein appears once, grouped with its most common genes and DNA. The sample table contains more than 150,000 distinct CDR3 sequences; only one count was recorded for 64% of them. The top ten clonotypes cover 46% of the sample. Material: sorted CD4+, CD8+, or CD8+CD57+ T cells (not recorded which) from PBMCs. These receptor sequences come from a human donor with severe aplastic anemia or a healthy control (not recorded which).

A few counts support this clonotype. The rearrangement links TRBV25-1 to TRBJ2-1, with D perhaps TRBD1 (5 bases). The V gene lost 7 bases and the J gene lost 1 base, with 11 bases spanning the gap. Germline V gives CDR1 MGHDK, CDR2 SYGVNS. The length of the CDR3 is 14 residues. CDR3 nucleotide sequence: TGTGCCAGCAACAAGGGGTGGTCCTACAATGAGCAGTTCTTC. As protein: CASNKGWSYNEQFF. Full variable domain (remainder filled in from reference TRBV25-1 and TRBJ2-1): EADIYQTPRYLVIGTGKKITLECSQTMGHDKMYWYQQDPGMELHLIHYSYGVNSTEKGDLSSESTVSRIRTEHFPLTLESARPSHTSQYLCASNKGWSYNEQFFGPGTRLTVL.

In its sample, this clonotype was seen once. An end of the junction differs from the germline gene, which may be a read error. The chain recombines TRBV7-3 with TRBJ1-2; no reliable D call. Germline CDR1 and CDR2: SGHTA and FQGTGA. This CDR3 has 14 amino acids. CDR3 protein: CAGSPPHAMYGYTF. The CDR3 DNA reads TGTGCCGGCAGCCCCCCCCACGCGATGTATGGCTACACCTTC.

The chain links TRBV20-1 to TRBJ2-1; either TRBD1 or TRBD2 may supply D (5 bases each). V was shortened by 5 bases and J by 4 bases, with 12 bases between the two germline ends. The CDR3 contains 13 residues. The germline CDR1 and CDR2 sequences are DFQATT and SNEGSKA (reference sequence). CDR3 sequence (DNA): TGCAGTGCTCCGGGGCTTGCTTACAATGAGCAGTTCTTC. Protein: CSAPGLAYNEQFF.

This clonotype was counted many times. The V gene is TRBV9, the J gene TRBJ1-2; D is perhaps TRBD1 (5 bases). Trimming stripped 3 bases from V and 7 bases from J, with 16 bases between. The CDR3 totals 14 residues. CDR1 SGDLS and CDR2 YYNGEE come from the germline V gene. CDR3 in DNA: TGTGCCAGCAGCGGCTTGAGGCAGACAGTTGGCTACACCTTC. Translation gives CASSGLRQTVGYTF. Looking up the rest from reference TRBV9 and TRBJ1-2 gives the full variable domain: DSGVTQTPKHLITATGQRVTLRCSPRSGDLSVYWYQQSLDQGLQFLIQYYNGEERAKGNILERFSAQQFPDLHSELNLSSLELGDSALYFCASSGLRQTVGYTFGSGTRLTVV.

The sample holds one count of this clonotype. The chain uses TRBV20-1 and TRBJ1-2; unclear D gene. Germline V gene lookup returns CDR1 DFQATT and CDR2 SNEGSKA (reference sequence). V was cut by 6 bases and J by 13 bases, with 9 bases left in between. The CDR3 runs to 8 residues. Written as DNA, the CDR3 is TGCAGTGCACCCCCGTTCACCTTC. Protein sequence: CSAPPFTF.

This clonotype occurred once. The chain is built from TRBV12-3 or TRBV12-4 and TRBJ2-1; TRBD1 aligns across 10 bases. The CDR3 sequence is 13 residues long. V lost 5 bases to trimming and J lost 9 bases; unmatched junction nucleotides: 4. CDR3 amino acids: CASSPTGGAEQFF. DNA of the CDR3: TGTGCCAGCAGTCCGACAGGGGGCGCTGAGCAGTTCTTC.

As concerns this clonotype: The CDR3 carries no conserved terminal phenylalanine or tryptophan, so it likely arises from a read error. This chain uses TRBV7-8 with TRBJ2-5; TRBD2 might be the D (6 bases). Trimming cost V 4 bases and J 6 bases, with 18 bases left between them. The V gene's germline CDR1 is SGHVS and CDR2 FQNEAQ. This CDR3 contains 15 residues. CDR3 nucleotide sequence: TGTGCCAGCAGCTCCCCCCGGTCTAGCGTCCAGACCCAGTACCTC. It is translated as CASSSPRSSVQTQYL.

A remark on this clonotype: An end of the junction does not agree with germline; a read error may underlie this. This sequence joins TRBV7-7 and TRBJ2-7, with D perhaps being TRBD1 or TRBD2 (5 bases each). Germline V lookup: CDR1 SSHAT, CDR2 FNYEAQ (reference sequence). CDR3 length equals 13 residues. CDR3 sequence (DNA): TGTGCTAGCAGCTTAGTCTTGGGGACCGAGCAGTACTTC. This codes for CASSLVLGTEQYF.

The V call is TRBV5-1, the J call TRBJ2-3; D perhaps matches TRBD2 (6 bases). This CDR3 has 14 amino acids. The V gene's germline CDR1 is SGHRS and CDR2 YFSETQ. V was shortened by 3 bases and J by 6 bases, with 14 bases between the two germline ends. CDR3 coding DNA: TGCGCCAGCAGCTCGAGGGGACTTTCCGATACGCAGTATTTT. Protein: CASSSRGLSDTQYF.

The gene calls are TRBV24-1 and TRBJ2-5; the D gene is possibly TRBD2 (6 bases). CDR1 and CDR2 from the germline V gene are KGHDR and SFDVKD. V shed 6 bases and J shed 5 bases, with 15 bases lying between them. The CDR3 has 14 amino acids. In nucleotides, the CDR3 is TGTGCCACCAGTCACCCGACTAGGAGTGAGACCCAGTACTTC. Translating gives CATSHPTRSETQYF.

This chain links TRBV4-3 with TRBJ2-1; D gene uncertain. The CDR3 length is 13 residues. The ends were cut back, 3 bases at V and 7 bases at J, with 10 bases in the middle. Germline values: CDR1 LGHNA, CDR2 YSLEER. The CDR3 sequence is CASSHERLNEQFF. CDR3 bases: TGCGCCAGCAGCCATGAGAGGCTGAATGAGCAGTTCTTC.

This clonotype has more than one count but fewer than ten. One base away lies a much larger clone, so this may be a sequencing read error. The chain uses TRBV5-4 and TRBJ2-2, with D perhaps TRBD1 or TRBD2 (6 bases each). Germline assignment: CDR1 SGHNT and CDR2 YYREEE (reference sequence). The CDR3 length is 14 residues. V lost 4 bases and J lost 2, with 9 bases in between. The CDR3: CASSDGGNTGELFF. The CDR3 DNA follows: TGTGCCAGCAGCGACGGGGGCAACACCGGGGAGCTGTTTTTT.

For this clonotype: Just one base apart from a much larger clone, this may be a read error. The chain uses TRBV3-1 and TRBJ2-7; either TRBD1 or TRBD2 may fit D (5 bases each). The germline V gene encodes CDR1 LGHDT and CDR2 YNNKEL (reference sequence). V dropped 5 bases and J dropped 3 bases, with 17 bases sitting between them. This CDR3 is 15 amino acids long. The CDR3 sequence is CASSETRDLLYEQYF. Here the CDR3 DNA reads TGTGCCAGCAGCGAAACCCGGGACCTGCTCTACGAGCAGTACTTC.

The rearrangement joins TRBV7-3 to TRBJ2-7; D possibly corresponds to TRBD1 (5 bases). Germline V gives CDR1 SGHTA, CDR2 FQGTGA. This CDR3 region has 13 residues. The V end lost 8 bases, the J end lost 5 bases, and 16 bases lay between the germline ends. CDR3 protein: CASARSRVNEQYF. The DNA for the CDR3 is TGTGCCAGCGCCCGTTCCAGGGTCAACGAGCAGTACTTC.

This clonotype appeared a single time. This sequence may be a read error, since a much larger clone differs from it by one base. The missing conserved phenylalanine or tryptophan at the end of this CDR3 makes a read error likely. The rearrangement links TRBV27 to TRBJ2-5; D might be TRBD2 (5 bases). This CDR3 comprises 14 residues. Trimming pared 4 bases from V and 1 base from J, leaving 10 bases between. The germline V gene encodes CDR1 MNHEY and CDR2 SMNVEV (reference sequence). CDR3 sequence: CASSSEVAQETQYL. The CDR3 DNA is TGTGCCAGCAGTTCGGAGGTAGCCCAAGAGACCCAGTACCTC.

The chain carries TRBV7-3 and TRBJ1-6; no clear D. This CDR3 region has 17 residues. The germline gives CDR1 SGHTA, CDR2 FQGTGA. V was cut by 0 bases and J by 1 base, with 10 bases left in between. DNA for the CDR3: TGTGCCAGCAGCTTAACTGGTGTGGGGTCCTATAATTCACCCCTCCACTTT. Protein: CASSLTGVGSYNSPLHF. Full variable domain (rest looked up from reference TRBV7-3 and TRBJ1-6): GAGVSQTPSNKVTEKGKYVELRCDPISGHTALYWYRQSLGQGPEFLIYFQGTGAADDSGLPNDRFFAVRPEGSVSTLKIQRTERGDSAVYLCASSLTGVGSYNSPLHFGNGTRLTVT.

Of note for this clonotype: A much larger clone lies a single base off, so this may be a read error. CDR3 protein: CATSSRSSYEQYF. The CDR3 DNA follows: TGTGCCACCAGCTCCCGGAGCTCCTACGAGCAGTACTTC. The chain links TRBV15 to TRBJ2-7; D is unresolved. CDR3 length equals 13 residues. Germline lookup yields CDR1 LNHNV and CDR2 YYDKDF (reference sequence). V lost 5 bases and J 0 bases, leaving 8 bases between the germline ends.

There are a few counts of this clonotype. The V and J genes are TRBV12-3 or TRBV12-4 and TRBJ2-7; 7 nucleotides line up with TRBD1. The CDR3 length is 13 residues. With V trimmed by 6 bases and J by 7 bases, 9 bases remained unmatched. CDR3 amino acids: CASSLNRGREQYF. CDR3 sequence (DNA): TGTGCCAGCAGCCTTAACAGGGGAAGGGAGCAGTACTTC.

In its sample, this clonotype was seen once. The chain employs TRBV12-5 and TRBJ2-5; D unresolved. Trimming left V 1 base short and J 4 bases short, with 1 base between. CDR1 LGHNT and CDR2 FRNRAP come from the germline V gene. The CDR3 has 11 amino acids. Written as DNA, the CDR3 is TGTGCTAGTGGTTTGGGAGAGACCCAGTACTTC. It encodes CASGLGETQYF.

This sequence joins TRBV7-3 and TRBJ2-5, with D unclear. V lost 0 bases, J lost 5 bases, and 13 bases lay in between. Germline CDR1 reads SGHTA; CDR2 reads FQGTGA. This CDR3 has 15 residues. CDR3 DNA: TGTGCCAGCAGCTTAACGAATGCCAAGGGCGAGACCCAGTACTTC. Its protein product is CASSLTNAKGETQYF.